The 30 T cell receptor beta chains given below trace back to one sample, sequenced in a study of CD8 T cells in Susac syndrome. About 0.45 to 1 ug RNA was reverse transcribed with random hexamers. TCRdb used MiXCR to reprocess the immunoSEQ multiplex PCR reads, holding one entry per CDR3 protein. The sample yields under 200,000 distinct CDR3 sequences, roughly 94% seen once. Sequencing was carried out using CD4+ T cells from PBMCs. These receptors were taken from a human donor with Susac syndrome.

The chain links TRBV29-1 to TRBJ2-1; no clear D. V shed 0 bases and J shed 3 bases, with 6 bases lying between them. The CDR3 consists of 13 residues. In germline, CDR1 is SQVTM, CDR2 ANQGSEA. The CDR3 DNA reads TGCAGCGTTGAAGAAAACAGCTACAATGAGCAGTTCTTC. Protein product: CSVEENSYNEQFF.

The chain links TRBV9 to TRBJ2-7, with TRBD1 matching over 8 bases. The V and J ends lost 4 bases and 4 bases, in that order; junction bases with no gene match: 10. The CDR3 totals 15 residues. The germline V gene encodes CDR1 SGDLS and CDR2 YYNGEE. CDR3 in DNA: TGTGCCAGCAGCCCCTGGGGACAGGATGCATACGAGCAGTACTTC. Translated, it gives CASSPWGQDAYEQYF.

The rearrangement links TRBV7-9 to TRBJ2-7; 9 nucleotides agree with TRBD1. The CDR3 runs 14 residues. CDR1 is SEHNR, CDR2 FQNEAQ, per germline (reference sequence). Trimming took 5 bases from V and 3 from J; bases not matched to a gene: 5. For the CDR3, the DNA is TGTGCCAGCAGCCCCGGGACAGGGAACTACGAGCAGTACTTC. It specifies CASSPGTGNYEQYF.

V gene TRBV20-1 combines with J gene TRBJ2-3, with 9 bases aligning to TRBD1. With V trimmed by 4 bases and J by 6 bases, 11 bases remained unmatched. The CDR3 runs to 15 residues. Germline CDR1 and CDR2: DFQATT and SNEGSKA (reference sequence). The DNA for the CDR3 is TGCAGTGCTACCCGGACAGGGGACCCACGGGATACGCAGTATTTT. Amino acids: CSATRTGDPRDTQYF.

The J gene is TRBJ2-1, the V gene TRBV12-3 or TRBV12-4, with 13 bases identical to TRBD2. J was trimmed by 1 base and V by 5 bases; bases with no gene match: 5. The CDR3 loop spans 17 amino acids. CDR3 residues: CASSHGLAGESYNEQFF. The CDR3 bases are TGTGCCAGCAGTCACGGACTAGCGGGGGAGTCCTACAATGAGCAGTTCTTC.

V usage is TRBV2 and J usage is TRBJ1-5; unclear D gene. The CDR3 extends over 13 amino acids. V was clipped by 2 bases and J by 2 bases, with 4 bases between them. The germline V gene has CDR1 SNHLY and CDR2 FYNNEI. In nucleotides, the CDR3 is TGTGCCAGCAGTGAACTGCGCAATCAGCCCCAGCATTTT. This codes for CASSELRNQPQHF.

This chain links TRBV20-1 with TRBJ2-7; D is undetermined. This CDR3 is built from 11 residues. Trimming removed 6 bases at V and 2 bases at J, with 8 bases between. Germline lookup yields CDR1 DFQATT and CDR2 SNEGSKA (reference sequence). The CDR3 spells CSAPRAYEQYF. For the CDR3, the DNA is TGCAGTGCCCCCCGGGCCTACGAGCAGTACTTC.

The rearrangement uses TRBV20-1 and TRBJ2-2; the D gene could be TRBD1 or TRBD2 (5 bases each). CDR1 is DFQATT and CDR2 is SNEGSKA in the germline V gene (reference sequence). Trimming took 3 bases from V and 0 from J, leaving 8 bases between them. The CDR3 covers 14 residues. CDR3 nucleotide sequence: TGCAGTGCTAGGAGGGACGCGAACACCGGGGAGCTGTTTTTT. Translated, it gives CSARRDANTGELFF.

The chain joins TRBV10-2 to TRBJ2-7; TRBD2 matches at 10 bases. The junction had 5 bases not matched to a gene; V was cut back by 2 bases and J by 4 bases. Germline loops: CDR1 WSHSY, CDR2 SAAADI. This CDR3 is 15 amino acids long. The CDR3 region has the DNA TGCGCCAGCAGTGAGGGACAGCGGGGGGGATACGAGCAGTACTTC. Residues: CASSEGQRGGYEQYF.

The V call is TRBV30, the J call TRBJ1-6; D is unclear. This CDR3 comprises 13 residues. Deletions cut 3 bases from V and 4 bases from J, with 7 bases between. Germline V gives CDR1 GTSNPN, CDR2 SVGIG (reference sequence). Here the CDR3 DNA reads TGTGCCTGGAGAAACGCTTATAATTCACCCCTCCACTTT. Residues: CAWRNAYNSPLHF.

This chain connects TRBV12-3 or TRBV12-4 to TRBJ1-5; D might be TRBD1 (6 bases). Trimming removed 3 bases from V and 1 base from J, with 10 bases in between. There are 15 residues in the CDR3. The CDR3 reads CASSFGGISNQPQHF. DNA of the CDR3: TGTGCCAGCAGTTTTGGGGGCATAAGCAATCAGCCCCAGCATTTT.

Here the CDR3 reads CASSPESGYGYTF. In DNA, the CDR3 is TGTGCCAGCAGCCCCGAATCTGGCTATGGCTACACCTTC. This chain joins TRBV7-9 and TRBJ1-2; D is uncertain. Germline values: CDR1 SEHNR, CDR2 FQNEAQ (reference sequence). The CDR3 extends over 13 amino acids. Trimming removed 5 bases from V and 4 bases from J, with 11 bases in between.

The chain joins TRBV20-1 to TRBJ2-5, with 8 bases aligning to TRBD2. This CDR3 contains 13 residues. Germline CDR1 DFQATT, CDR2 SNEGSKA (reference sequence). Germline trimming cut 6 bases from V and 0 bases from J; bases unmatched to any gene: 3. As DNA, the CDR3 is TGCAGTGCCTTAGCGGGGAACCAAGAGACCCAGTACTTC. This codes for CSALAGNQETQYF.

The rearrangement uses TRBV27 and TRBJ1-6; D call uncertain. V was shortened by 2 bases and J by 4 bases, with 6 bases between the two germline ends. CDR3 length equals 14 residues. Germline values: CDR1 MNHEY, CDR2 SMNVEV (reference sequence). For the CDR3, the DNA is TGTGCCAGCAGTTTACAGGCTTATAATTCACCCCTCCACTTT. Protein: CASSLQAYNSPLHF.

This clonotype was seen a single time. CDR3 nucleotides: TGTGCCAGCAGCCAAGAAAGAACGGGGGGCGCTTTCTTT. It codes for CASSQERTGGAFF. V and J are TRBV3-1 and TRBJ1-1; possibly TRBD1 for D (6 bases). This CDR3 has 13 residues. V was trimmed by 0 bases and J by 11 bases, leaving 13 bases between them. Germline assignment: CDR1 LGHDT and CDR2 YNNKEL (reference sequence).

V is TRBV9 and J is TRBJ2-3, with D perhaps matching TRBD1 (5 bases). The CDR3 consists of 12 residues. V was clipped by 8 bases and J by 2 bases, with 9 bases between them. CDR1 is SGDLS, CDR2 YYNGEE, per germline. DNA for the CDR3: TGTGCCAGAGGGGTTTCCACAGATACGCAGTATTTT. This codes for CARGVSTDTQYF. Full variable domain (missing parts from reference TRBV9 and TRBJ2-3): DSGVTQTPKHLITATGQRVTLRCSPRSGDLSVYWYQQSLDQGLQFLIQYYNGEERAKGNILERFSAQQFPDLHSELNLSSLELGDSALYFCARGVSTDTQYFGPGTRLTVL.

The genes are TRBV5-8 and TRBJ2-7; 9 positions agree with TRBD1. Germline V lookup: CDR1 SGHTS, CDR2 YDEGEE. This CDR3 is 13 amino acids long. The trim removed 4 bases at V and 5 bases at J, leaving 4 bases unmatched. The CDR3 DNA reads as TGTGCCAGCAGCACCTGGGACAGGGACGAGCAGTACTTC. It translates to CASSTWDRDEQYF.

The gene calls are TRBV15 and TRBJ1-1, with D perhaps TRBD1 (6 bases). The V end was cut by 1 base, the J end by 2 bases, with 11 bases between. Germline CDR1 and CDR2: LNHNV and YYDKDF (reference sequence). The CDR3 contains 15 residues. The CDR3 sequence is CATSRGTAANTEAFF. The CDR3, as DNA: TGTGCCACCAGCAGAGGGACAGCGGCTAACACTGAAGCTTTCTTT.

In nucleotides, the CDR3 is TGCGCCAGCAGCCCCTATGGAGATACGCAGTATTTT. Translated, it gives CASSPYGDTQYF. The J gene is TRBJ2-3, the V gene TRBV5-1; D is ambiguous. The V gene's germline CDR1 is SGHRS and CDR2 YFSETQ. Between the trimmed V and J ends, which lost 4 bases and 5 bases, there was a span of 8 bases. The CDR3 runs 12 residues.

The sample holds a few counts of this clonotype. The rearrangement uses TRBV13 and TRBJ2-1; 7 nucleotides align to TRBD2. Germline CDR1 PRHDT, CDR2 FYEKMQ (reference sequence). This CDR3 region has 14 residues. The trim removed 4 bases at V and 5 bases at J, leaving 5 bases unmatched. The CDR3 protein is CASSSWGGNNEQFF. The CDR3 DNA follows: TGTGCCAGCAGCTCCTGGGGGGGGAACAATGAGCAGTTCTTC.

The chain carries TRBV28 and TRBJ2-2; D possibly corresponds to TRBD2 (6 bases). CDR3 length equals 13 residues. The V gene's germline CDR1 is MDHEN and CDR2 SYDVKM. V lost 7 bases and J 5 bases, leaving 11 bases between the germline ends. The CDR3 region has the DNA TGTGCCAGCAACCTCGGGGGTACCGGGGAGCTGTTTTTT. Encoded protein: CASNLGGTGELFF. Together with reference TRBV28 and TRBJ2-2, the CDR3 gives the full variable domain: DVKVTQSSRYLVKRTGEKVFLECVQDMDHENMFWYRQDPGLGLRLIYFSYDVKMKEKGDIPEGYSVSREKKERFSLILESASTNQTSMYLCASNLGGTGELFFGEGSRLTVL.

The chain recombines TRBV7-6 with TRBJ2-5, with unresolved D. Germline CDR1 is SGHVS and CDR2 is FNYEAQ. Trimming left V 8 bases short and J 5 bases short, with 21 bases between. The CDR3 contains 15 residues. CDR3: CASLDYRAAKETQYF. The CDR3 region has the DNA TGTGCCAGCCTAGATTACCGGGCCGCGAAGGAGACCCAGTACTTC.

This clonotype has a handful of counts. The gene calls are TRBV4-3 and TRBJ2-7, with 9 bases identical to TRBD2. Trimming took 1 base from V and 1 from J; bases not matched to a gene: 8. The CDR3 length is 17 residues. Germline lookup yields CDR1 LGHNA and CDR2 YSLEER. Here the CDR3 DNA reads TGCGCCAGCAGCCAAGTCGTCCTAGCGGGGCGTTCCTACGAGCAGTACTTC. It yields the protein CASSQVVLAGRSYEQYF.

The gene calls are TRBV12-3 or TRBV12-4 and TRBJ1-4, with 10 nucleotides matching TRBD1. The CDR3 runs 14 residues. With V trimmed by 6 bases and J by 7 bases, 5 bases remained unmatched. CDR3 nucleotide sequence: TGTGCCAGCAGCAGGGACAGGGGCGGTGAAAAACTGTTTTTT. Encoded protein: CASSRDRGGEKLFF.

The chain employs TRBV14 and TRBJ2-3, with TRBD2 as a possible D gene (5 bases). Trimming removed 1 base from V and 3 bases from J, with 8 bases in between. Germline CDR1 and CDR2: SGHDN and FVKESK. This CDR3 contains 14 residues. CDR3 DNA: TGTGCCAGCAGCCAAGTCCAGCGGACAGATACGCAGTATTTT. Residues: CASSQVQRTDTQYF.

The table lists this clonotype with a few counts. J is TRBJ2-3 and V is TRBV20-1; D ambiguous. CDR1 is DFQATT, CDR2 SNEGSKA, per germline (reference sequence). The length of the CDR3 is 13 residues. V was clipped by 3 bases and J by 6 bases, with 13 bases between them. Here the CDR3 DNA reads TGCAGTGCTAGGGGTCCCGTGGGGGATACGCAGTATTTT. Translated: CSARGPVGDTQYF.

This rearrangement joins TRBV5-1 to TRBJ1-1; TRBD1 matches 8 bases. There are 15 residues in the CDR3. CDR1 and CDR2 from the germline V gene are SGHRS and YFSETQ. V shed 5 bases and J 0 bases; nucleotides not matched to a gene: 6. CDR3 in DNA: TGCGCCAGCAGTTTCTCGGACAGGGTGAACACTGAAGCTTTCTTT. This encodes CASSFSDRVNTEAFF.

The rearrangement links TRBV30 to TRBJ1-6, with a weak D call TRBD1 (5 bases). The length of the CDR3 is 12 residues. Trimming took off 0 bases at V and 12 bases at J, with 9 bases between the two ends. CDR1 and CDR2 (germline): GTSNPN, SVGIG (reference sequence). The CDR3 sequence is CAWSVGQGPLHF. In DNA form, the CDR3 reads TGTGCCTGGAGTGTTGGTCAGGGACCCCTCCACTTT. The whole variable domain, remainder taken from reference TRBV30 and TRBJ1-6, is SQTIHQWPATLVQPVGSPLSLECTVEGTSNPNLYWYRQAAGRGLQLLFYSVGIGQISSEVPQNLSASRPQDRQFILSSKKLLLSDSGFYLCAWSVGQGPLHFGNGTRLTVT.

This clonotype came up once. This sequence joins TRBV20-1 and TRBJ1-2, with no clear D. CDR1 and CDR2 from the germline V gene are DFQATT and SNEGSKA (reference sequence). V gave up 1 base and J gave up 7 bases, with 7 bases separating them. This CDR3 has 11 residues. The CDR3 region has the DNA TGCAGTGCTAGAGTGTTGGGTGGCTACACCTTC. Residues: CSARVLGGYTF.

The CDR3 DNA reads as TGCGCCAGCAGCCCGCGGACAGGGTTTGGTATGAACACTGAAGCTTTCTTT. It specifies CASSPRTGFGMNTEAFF. This chain connects TRBV5-1 to TRBJ1-1; the match to TRBD1 covers 8 bases. The germline V gene encodes CDR1 SGHRS and CDR2 YFSETQ. This CDR3 comprises 17 residues. The J segment lost 0 bases and the V segment lost 4 bases, leaving 11 bases of the junction unmatched.